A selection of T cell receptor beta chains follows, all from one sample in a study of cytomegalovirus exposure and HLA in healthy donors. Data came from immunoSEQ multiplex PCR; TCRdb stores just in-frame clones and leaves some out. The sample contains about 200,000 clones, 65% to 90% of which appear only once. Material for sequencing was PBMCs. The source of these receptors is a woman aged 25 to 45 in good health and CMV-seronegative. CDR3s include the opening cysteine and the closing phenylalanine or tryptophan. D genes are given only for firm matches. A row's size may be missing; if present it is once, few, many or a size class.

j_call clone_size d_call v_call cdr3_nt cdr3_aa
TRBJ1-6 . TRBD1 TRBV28 TGTGCCAGCGGCCCGACAGGGGGTTCATCACCCCTCCACTTT CASGPTGGSSPLHF
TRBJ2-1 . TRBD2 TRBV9 TGTGCCAGCAGCGTCCTTAGCGGGGGGGTTATCAATGAGCAGTTCTTC CASSVLSGGVINEQFF
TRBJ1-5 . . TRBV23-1 TGCGCCAGCAGTCGTTGCAGGGAAGGCGATCAGCCCCAGCATTTT CASSRCREGDQPQHF
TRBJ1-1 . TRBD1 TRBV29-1 TGCAGCGTTGCAGCAGGGGGCGCGGTCACTGAAGCTTTCTTT CSVAAGGAVTEAFF
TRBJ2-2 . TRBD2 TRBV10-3 TGTGCCACTTCCCTAGCGGGTTTCGCGAACACCGGGGAGCTGTTTTTT CATSLAGFANTGELFF
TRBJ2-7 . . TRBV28 TGTGCCAGCAGTTTATTACAGGACAGTGAGCAGTACTTC CASSLLQDSEQYF
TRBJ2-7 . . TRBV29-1 TGCAGCGTCGCCGGGGATTTCTACGAGCAGTACTTC CSVAGDFYEQYF
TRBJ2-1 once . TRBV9 TGTGCCAGCAGCGTAGGGTCCCTATTAGGAGGTGAGCAGTTCTTC CASSVGSLLGGEQFF
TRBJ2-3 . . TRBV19 TGTGCCAGCACAGGCTCTGGCACAGATACGCAGTATTTT CASTGSGTDTQYF
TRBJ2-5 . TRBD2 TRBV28 TGTGCCAGCAGCTCGTATGGAGGCGGGACTAGCATCCCCCAAGAGACCCAGTACTTC CASSSYGGGTSIPQETQYF
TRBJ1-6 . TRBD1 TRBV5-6 TGTGCCAGCAGCCATACCGGGACAGGGATATCACCCCTCCACTTT CASSHTGTGISPLHF
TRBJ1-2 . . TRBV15 TGTGCCACCAAGGTTAGCGACCTAGGGTATGGCTACACCTTC CATKVSDLGYGYTF
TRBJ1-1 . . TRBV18 TGTGCCAGTTCGAACCTTCGGACAGCTGAAAACACTGAAGCTTTCTTT CASSNLRTAENTEAFF
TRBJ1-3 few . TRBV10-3 TGTGCCTCACGGACAGATTACTCTGGAAACACCATATATTTT CASRTDYSGNTIYF
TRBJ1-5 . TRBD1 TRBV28 TGTGCCAGCAGGACAGGGATAACCAATCAGCCCCAGCATTTT CASRTGITNQPQHF
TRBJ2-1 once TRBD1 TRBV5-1 TGCGCCAGTCAGGACAGGGGCGGCCTTGAGCAGTTCTTC CASQDRGGLEQFF
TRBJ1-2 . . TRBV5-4 TGTGCCAGCAGCATCGACACTGGGGCCGGCTACACCTTC CASSIDTGAGYTF
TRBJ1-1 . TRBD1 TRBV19 TGTGCCAGTAGCCCACAGGGGAACACTAAAGCTTTCTTT CASSPQGNTKAFF
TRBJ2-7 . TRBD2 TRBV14 TGTGCCAGCAGCCCGGGACTAGCGGGAGGAGGCTACGAGCAGTACTTC CASSPGLAGGGYEQYF
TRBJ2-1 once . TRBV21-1 TGTTCCTGCCTGCAGGGAGGGTCCTACAATGAGCAGTTCTTC CSCLQGGSYNEQFF
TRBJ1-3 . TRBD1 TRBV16 TGTGCCAGCAGCCAATTCAGGGGACAGGGTCGAAACACCATATATTTT CASSQFRGQGRNTIYF
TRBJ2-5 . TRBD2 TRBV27 TGTGCCAGCAGTTTAGGCGGGAGGGTGGAGACCCAGTACTTC CASSLGGRVETQYF